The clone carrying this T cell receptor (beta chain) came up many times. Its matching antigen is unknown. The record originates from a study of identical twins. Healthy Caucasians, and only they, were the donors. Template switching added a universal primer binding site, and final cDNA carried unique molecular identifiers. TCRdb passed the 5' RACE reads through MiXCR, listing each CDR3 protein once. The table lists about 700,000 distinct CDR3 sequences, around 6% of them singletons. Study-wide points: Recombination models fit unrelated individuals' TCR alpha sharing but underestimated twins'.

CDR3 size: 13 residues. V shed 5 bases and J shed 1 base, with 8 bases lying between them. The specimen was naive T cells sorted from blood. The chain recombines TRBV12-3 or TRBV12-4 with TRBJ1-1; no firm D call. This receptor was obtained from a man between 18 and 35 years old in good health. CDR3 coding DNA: TGTGCCAGCAGTCTTGACGCGAACACTGAAGCTTTCTTT. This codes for CASSLDANTEAFF.